This T cell receptor beta chain was sequenced for a study of cytomegalovirus exposure and HLA in healthy donors. This clone was counted a single time. Its specificity is not known. CDR1 and CDR2 (germline): MNHEY, SVGAGI. The CDR3 spans 15 residues. General observations from the study: Among TCR beta chains, those listed as cytomegalovirus-associated numbered around 160.

The PCR was carried out with 60 Vbeta primers and 13 Jbeta primers. The method was immunoSEQ multiplex PCR; TCRdb's version includes in-frame clones alone and lacks a portion of them. The sample lists around 76,000 clones; around 81% were seen once. The rearrangement joins TRBV6-5 to TRBJ2-5, with D perhaps TRBD1 (6 bases). Judging by the DNA end, TRBJ2-7 fits better; the J call may be wrong. This TCR was recovered from a man aged 35 to 55 in good health and CMV-seronegative. The material sequenced was PBMCs. The CDR3 is CASSYSGQTSNEQYF. DNA for the CDR3: TGTGCCAGCAGTTACTCAGGACAGACCAGCAACGAGCAGTACTTC.